The rows below give T cell receptor beta chains drawn from one sample of a study of blood T cell repertoires in COVID-19. Profiling relied on immunoSEQ multiplex PCR, and the TCRdb table lists in-frame clones only, not all of them. The sample lists 25,000 to 35,000 clones; about 90% were seen once. Sequences were obtained from peripheral blood. All receptors come from a woman aged 40-49 years with active or convalescent COVID-19. Each CDR3 is given with its conserved first and last residue. Fields, in order: V gene, CDR3 length, J gene, D gene, clone size, CDR3 DNA, CDR3 protein. The D gene is left open where the match is weak. Clone size is stated in some rows and not others, as once, few, many or a class when expanded.

>TRBV19|15|TRBJ1-6|TRBD1|NA
TGTGCCAGTAGTGGACAGGGGCAGGGTAATTCACCCCTCCACTTT
CASSGQGQGNSPLHF
>TRBV27|15|TRBJ1-2|NA|few
TGTGCCAGCACCACGGTACAGGGTTCGATTTATGGCTACACCTTC
CASTTVQGSIYGYTF
>TRBV19|11|TRBJ1-4|NA|once
TGTGCCACTACTCAGGGATGGAAACTGTTTTTT
CATTQGWKLFF
>TRBV5-6|14|TRBJ2-7|TRBD2|NA
TGTGCCAGCAGCCTAGCGGGAAGCCCATACGAGCAGTACTTC
CASSLAGSPYEQYF
>TRBV30|15|TRBJ2-5|NA|NA
TGTGCCTGGAGTCCCAGGACTCCCGGGGGTGAGACCCAGTACTTC
CAWSPRTPGGETQYF
>TRBV6-6|13|TRBJ2-7|NA|NA
TGTGCCAGCACTGGACAAGCCTCCTACGAGCAGTACTTC
CASTGQASYEQYF
>TRBV6-4|14|TRBJ1-2|NA|NA
TGTGCCAGCAGTCCTTCGGGTGCTAACTATGGCTACACCTTC
CASSPSGANYGYTF
>TRBV19|18|TRBJ2-7|TRBD1|once
TGTGCCAGTAGTATATCGGACAGGGTGGAGACTCACTCCTACGAGCAGTACTTC
CASSISDRVETHSYEQYF
>TRBV19|15|TRBJ2-7|TRBD1|once
TGTGCCACTAGGGGTTGGGACAGGGTCGGTAACGAGCAGTACTTC
CATRGWDRVGNEQYF
>TRBV7-9|17|TRBJ1-2|NA|NA
TGTGCCAGCAGCCGCCTAAACCCGGGAAGGGTTAACTATGGCTACACCTTC
CASSRLNPGRVNYGYTF
>TRBV4-1|15|TRBJ2-4|NA|NA
TGCGCCAGCAGCCAAGAGGCGCGGCCGGAAAACATTCAGTACTTC
CASSQEARPENIQYF
>TRBV7-2|14|TRBJ2-7|TRBD1|NA
TGTGCCAGCAGCGTTTCCGGGACAGGCTACGAGCAGTACTTC
CASSVSGTGYEQYF
>TRBV10-2|17|TRBJ2-3|TRBD1|NA
TGCGCCAGCAGGTTTCCTAAACAGGGGAGAGGCACAGATACGCAGTATTTT
CASRFPKQGRGTDTQYF
>TRBV28|16|TRBJ1-6|NA|NA
TGTGCCAGCAGTTTCCAGCGGGCAGGGGACTACTCACCCCTCCACTTT
CASSFQRAGDYSPLHF
>TRBV7-8|15|TRBJ2-1|NA|NA
TGTGCCAGCAGCTTGCTCGGGAGCGGAGGGAATGAGCAGTTCTTC
CASSLLGSGGNEQFF
>TRBV9|13|TRBJ2-7|NA|NA
TGTGCCAGCAGCGAGGGATCCAGGGCGTCGGTGTACTTC
CASSEGSRASVYF
>TRBV19|13|TRBJ1-2|NA|NA
TGTGCCAGTAGTGCAGCGGCTAACTATGGCTACACCTTC
CASSAAANYGYTF
>TRBV5-5|17|TRBJ2-1|TRBD1|NA
TGTGCCAGCAGCTTGGGCCAGGGCAGGGGGAATCTCAATGAGCAGTTCTTC
CASSLGQGRGNLNEQFF
>TRBV5-1|16|TRBJ1-4|NA|NA
TGCGCCAGCAGCTTACAGGTTAGACAAGCTAATGAAAAACTGTTTTTT
CASSLQVRQANEKLFF
>TRBV7-9|15|TRBJ2-2|TRBD2|NA
TGTGCCAGCAGCCATTCCGCGGGAGACACCGGGGAGCTGTTTTTT
CASSHSAGDTGELFF
>TRBV25-1|15|TRBJ1-1|NA|NA
TGTGCCAGCAGTTTCATCGACGGGAGGAACACTGAAGCTTTCTTT
CASSFIDGRNTEAFF
>TRBV27|16|TRBJ2-7|TRBD2|once
TGTGCCAGCAGTTCCGAACCGGGACTACGGCAATACGAGCAGTACTTC
CASSSEPGLRQYEQYF
>TRBV7-3|13|TRBJ1-2|TRBD1|NA
TGTGCCAGCAGCCCGGACAGGGGATGGGGCTACACCTTC
CASSPDRGWGYTF
>TRBV4-2|14|TRBJ1-5|NA|NA
TGTGCCAGCAGCCAAGAATCTGGCAATCAGCCCCAGCATTTT
CASSQESGNQPQHF
>TRBV9|13|TRBJ1-1|NA|NA
TGTGCCAGCAGCGTAAGGTCGGGTACTGAAGCTTTCTTT
CASSVRSGTEAFF
>TRBV25-1|14|TRBJ2-5|TRBD2|NA
TGTGCCAGCAGTGAACATGGCGGGGGGGAGACCCAGTACTTC
CASSEHGGGETQYF
>TRBV5-1|13|TRBJ2-7|TRBD1|NA
TGCGCCAGCAGCCGGACAGGCAACTACGAGCAGTACTTC
CASSRTGNYEQYF
>TRBV6-5|13|TRBJ1-2|NA|NA
TGTGCCAGCTCTAAGACACCAGACTATGGCTACACCTTC
CASSKTPDYGYTF
>TRBV5-6|13|TRBJ2-7|NA|NA
TGTGCCAGCAGCTTGGTTGACAGGTACGAGCAGTACTTC
CASSLVDRYEQYF
>TRBV4-1|13|TRBJ2-1|NA|few
TGCGCCAGCAGCCAAGGGCTGATATATGAGCAGTTCTTC
CASSQGLIYEQFF
>TRBV28|14|TRBJ2-7|TRBD2|NA
TGTGCCAGCAGTCCTAGCGGGAGGGCCTACGAGCAGTACTTC
CASSPSGRAYEQYF
>TRBV7-9|15|TRBJ1-4|NA|NA
TGTGCCAGCAGCTTAAGCACTGGGGGCGGTGAAAAACTGTTTTTT
CASSLSTGGGEKLFF
>TRBV6-5|15|TRBJ2-3|TRBD1|NA
TGTGCCAGCAGCCCCACAGGGGTCATCACAGATACGCAGTATTTT
CASSPTGVITDTQYF
>TRBV25-1|15|TRBJ2-5|TRBD2|NA
TGTGCCAGCAGTGCCTTAGCGGGAGCCCAAGAGACCCAGTACTTC
CASSALAGAQETQYF
>TRBV7-3|13|TRBJ2-3|NA|NA
TGTGCCAGCAGCCCCGCTGGGCCAGATACGCAGTATTTT
CASSPAGPDTQYF
>TRBV11-2|13|TRBJ1-1|NA|NA
TGTGCCAGCAGCTTAGGCACGTCGGGGGAGGCTTTCTTT
CASSLGTSGEAFF
>TRBV5-8|19|TRBJ2-1|TRBD2|NA
TGTGCCAGCAGATCCCTGGGACTAGCGGGGGGGACCCCGTACAATGAGCAGTTCTTC
CASRSLGLAGGTPYNEQFF
>TRBV20-1|15|TRBJ2-2|NA|NA
TGCAGTGCTAGTCGGAACAGGGCGAACACCGGGGAGCTGTTTTTT
CSASRNRANTGELFF
>TRBV25-1|16|TRBJ2-5|TRBD2|NA
TGTGCCAGCCTACACTCTAGCGGCCGCCCCCGAGAGACCCAGTACTTC
CASLHSSGRPRETQYF
>TRBV6-5|11|TRBJ1-3|NA|NA
TGTGCCAGCAGCCTCGGAAACACCATATATTTT
CASSLGNTIYF
>TRBV7-2|16|TRBJ2-5|TRBD2|NA
TGTGCCAGCAGCTTGTCTAGCGGGAGGGCCGGGGAGACCCAGTACTTC
CASSLSSGRAGETQYF
>TRBV5-1|15|TRBJ1-6|NA|NA
TGCGCCAGCAGCGCCGAAACAGGGAGAGATTCACCCCTCCACTTT
CASSAETGRDSPLHF
>TRBV4-1|18|TRBJ1-1|TRBD1|once
TGCGCCAGCAGCCAAGATAAGGCCGGGAACAGGGGTCGAGCTGAAGCTTTCTTT
CASSQDKAGNRGRAEAFF
>TRBV7-9|16|TRBJ2-7|TRBD1|NA
TGTGCCAGCAGCGCGAAGCCGGGACAGGGGGCCTACGAGCAGTACTTC
CASSAKPGQGAYEQYF
>TRBV6-2/TRBV6-3|15|TRBJ1-2|NA|NA
TGTGCCAGCAGTTACCCGCGGGGCGCCTGGGATGGCTACACCTTC
CASSYPRGAWDGYTF
>TRBV4-1|19|TRBJ2-3|TRBD1|NA
TGCGCCAGCAGCCAAGTCCAGGAGCGAGACAGGGTATTGAGAGATACGCAGTATTTT
CASSQVQERDRVLRDTQYF
>TRBV4-3|16|TRBJ1-2|NA|NA
TGCGCCAGCAGCCAAGATGGGGCAGGGCTGAACTATGGCTACACCTTC
CASSQDGAGLNYGYTF
>TRBV7-9|17|TRBJ1-2|NA|NA
TGTGCCAGCAGCCCGCCCGGGATAGCCCTACCCGCCAATGGCTACACCTTC
CASSPPGIALPANGYTF
>TRBV27|13|TRBJ2-7|NA|NA
TGTGCCAGCAGTTTCGGCGGGCAATACGAGCAGTACTTC
CASSFGGQYEQYF
>TRBV29-1|13|TRBJ2-7|TRBD1|once
TGCAGCGTTCGGCAGGGGGTTAACTACGAGCAGTACTTC
CSVRQGVNYEQYF
>TRBV6-2/TRBV6-3|16|TRBJ2-1|TRBD2|NA
TGTGCCAGCAGTTACTCGACTAGCGGCAGTCCCAATGAGCAGTTCTTC
CASSYSTSGSPNEQFF
>TRBV9|14|TRBJ2-5|NA|NA
TGTGCCAGCAGCGTAGGGACAGCCGGGGAGACCCAGTACTTC
CASSVGTAGETQYF
>TRBV9|16|TRBJ2-1|TRBD2|NA
TGTGCCAGCAGCGCCACTAGCGGGAGGCCCTACAATGAGCAGTTCTTC
CASSATSGRPYNEQFF
>TRBV9|17|TRBJ1-2|TRBD1|NA
TGTGCCAGCAGCGACTCCCGGGACAGGGGGCGGGTGGATGGCTACACCTTC
CASSDSRDRGRVDGYTF
>TRBV11-2|14|TRBJ2-2|NA|NA
TGTGCCAGCAGCTTAGAACTAGGCACCGGGGAGCTGTTTTTT
CASSLELGTGELFF